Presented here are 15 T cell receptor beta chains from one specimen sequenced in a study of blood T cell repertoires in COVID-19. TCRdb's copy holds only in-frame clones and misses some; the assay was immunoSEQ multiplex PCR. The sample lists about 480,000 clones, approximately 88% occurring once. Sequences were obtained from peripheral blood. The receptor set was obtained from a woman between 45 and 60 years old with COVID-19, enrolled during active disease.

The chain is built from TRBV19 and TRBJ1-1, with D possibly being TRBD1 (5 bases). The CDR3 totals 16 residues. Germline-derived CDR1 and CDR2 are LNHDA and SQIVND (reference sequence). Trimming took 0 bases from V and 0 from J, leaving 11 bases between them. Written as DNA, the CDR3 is TGTGCCAGTAGTATAGATCGGATACAGGTGAACACTGAAGCTTTCTTT. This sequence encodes CASSIDRIQVNTEAFF.

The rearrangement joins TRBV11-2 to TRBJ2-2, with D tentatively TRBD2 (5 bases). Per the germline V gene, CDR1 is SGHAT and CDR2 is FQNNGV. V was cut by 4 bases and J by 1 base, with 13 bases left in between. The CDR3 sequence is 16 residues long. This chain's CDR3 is CASSSSGIMNTGELFF. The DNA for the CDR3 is TGTGCCAGCAGCTCATCCGGGATCATGAACACCGGGGAGCTGTTTTTT.

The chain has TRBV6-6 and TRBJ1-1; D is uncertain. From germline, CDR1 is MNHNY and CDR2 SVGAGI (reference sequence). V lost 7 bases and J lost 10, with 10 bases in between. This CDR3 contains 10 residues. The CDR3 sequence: CASKALVAFF. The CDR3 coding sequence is TGTGCCAGCAAAGCGTTGGTAGCTTTCTTT.

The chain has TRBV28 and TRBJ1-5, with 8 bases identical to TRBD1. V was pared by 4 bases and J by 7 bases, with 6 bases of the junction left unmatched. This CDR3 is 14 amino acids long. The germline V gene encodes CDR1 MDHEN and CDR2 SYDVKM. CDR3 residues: CASSSGQGRQPQHF. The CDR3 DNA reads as TGTGCCAGCAGTTCAGGACAGGGTAGACAGCCCCAGCATTTT.

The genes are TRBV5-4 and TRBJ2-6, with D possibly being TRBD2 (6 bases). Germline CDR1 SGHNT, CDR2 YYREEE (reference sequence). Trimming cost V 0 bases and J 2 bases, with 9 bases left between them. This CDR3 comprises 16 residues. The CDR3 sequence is CASSLGGNTGANVLTF. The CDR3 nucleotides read TGTGCCAGCAGCTTGGGCGGGAACACTGGGGCCAACGTCCTGACTTTC.

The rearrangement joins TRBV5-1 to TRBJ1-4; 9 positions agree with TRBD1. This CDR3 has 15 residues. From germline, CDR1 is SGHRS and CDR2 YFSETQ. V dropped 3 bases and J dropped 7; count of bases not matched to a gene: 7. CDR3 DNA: TGCGCCAGCAGCTCCCCGGGACAGGGCCTTGAAAAACTGTTTTTT. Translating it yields CASSSPGQGLEKLFF.

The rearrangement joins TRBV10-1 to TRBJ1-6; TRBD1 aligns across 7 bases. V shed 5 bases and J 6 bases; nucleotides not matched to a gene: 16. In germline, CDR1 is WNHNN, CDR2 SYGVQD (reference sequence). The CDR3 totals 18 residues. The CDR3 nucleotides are TGCGCCAGCAGTCTCCCCACCGGACAGGACGACCCTAATTCACCCCTCCACTTT. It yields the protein CASSLPTGQDDPNSPLHF.

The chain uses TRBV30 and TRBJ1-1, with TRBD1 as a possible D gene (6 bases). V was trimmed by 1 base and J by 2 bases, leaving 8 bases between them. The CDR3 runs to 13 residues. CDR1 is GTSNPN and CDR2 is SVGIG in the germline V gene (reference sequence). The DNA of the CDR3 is TGTGCCTGGAGTGGGACAGCTAACACTGAAGCTTTCTTT. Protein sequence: CAWSGTANTEAFF.

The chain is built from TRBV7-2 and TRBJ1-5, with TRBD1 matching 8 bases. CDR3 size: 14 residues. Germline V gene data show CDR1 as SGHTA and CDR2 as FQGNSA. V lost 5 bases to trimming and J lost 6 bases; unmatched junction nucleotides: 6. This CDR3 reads CASSPQGVRQPQHF. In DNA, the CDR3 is TGTGCCAGCAGCCCACAGGGGGTGCGTCAGCCCCAGCATTTT.

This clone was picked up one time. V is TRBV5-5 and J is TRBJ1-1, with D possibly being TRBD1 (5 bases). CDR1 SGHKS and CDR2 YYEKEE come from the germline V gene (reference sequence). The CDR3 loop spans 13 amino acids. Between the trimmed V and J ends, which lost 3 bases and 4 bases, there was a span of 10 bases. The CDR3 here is CASSSPGGTEAFF. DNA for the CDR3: TGTGCCAGCAGCTCCCCGGGGGGCACTGAAGCTTTCTTT. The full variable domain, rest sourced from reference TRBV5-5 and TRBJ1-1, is DAGVTQSPTHLIKTRGQQVTLRCSPISGHKSVSWYQQVLGQGPQFIFQYYEKEERGRGNFPDRFSARQFPNYSSELNVNALLLGDSALYLCASSSPGGTEAFFGQGTRLTVV.

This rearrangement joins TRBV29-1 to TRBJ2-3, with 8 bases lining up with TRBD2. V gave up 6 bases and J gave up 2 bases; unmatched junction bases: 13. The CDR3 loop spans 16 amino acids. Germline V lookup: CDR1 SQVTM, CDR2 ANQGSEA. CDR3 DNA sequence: TGCAGCGTGACCCCTCTTGGTAGCGGGGTCACAGATACGCAGTATTTT. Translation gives CSVTPLGSGVTDTQYF.

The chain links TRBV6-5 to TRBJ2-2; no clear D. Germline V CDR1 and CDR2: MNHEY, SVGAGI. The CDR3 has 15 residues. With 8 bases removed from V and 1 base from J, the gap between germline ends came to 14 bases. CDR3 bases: TGTGCCAGCCGCCCTCCCCCACAGAACACCGGGGAGCTGTTTTTT. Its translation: CASRPPPQNTGELFF.

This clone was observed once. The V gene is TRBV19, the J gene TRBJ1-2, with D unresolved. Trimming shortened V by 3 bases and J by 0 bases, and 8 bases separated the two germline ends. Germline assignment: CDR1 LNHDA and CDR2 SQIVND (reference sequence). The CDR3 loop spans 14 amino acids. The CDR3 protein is CASSMAGTNYGYTF. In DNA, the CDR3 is TGTGCCAGTAGTATGGCCGGGACTAACTATGGCTACACCTTC. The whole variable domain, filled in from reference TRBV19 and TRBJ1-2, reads DGGITQSPKYLFRKEGQNVTLSCEQNLNHDAMYWYRQDPGQGLRLIYYSQIVNDFQKGDIAEGYSVSREKKESFPLTVTSAQKNPTAFYLCASSMAGTNYGYTFGSGTRLTVV.

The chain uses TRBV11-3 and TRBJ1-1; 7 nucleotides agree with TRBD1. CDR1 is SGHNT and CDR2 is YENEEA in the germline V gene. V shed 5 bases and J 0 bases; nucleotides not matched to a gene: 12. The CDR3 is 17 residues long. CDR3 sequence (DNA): TGTGCCAGCAGCGCCTCCGGGACAGCTAATATGAACACTGAAGCTTTCTTT. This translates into CASSASGTANMNTEAFF.

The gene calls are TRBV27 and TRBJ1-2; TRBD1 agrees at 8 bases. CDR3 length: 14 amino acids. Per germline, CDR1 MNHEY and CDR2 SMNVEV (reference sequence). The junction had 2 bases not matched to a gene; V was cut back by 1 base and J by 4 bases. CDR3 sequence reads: CASSLFGQGYGYTF. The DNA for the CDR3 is TGTGCCAGCAGTTTATTCGGACAGGGCTATGGCTACACCTTC.